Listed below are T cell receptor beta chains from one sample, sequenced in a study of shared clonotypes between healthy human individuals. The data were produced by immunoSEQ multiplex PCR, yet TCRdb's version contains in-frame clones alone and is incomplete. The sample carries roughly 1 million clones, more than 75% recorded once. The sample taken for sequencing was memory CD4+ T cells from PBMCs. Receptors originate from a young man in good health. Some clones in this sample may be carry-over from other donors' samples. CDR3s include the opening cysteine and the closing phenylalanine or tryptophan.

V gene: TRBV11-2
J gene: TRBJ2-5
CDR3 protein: CASSLALRGREETQYF

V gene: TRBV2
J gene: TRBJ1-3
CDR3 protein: CASSEAAYHSGNTIYF

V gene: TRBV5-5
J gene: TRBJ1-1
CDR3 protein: CASSPEVVRSEAFF

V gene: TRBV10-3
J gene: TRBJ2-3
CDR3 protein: CAISESFSSGLRTDTQYF

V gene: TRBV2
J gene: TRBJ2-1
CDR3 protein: CASSPLAKNEQFF

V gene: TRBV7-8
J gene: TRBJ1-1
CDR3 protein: CASSLDDNTEAFF

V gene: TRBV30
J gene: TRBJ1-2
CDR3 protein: CAWARTLTSAYFDYGYTF

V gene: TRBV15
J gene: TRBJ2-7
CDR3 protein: CATSRGGGGTYEQYF

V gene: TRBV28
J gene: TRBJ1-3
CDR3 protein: CASSLISSSGNTIYF

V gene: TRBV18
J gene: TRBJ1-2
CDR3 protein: CASSQAGTGGADYGYTF

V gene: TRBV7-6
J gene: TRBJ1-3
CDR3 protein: CASSLAEGGSFGNTIYF

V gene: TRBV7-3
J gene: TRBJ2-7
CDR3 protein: CASSPRHHSYEQYF

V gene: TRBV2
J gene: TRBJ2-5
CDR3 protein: CASSEWTSGETQYF

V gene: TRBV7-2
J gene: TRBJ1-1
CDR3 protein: CASSLVPPVGDTEAFF

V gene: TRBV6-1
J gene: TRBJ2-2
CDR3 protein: CASSEGPGILNTGELFF

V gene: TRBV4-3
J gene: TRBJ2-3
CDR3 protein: CASSQDRGELDTQYF

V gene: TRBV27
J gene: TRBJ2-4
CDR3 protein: CASSPDRIGKNIQYF

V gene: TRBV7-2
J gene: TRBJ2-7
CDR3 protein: CASSLGGLGSYEQYF

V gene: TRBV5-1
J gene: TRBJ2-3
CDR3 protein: CASSSSGNHGTDTQYF

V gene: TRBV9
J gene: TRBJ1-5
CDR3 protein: CASSVDGRNQPQHF